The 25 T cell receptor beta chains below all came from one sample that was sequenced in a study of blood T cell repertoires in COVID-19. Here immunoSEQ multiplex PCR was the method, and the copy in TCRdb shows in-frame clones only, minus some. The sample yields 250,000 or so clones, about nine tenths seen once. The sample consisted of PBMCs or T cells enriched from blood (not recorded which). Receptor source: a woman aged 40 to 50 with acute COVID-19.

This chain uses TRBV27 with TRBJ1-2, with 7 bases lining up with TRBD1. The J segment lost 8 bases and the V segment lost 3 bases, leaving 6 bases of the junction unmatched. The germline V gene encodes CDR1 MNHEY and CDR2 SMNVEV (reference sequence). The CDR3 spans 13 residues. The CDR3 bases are TGTGCCAGCAGTTTCGGCAGGGGGACCGGCTACACCTTC. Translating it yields CASSFGRGTGYTF.

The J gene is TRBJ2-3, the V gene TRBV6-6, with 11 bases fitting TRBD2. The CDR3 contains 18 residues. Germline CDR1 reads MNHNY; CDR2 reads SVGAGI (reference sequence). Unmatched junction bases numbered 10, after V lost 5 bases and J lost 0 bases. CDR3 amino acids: CASSPASGGPTSTDTQYF. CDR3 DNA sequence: TGTGCCAGCAGTCCCGCTAGCGGGGGGCCCACTAGCACAGATACGCAGTATTTT.

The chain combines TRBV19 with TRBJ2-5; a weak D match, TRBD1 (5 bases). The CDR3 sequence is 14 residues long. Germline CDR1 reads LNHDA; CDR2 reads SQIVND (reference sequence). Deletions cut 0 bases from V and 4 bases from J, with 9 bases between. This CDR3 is CASSIDTRAETQYF. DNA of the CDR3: TGTGCCAGTAGTATAGATACCAGGGCAGAGACCCAGTACTTC.

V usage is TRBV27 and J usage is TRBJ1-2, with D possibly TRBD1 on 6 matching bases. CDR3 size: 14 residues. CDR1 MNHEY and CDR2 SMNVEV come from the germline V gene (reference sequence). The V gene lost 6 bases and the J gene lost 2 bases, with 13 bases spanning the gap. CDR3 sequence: CASRPPGQNYGYTF. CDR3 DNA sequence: TGTGCCAGCAGACCCCCCGGACAGAACTATGGCTACACCTTC.

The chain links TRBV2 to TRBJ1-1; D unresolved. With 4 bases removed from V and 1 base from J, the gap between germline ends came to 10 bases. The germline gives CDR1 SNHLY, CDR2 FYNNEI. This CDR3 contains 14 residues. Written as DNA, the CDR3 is TGTGCCAGCAGTGGCCTAATCGGGAACACTGAAGCTTTCTTT. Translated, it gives CASSGLIGNTEAFF.

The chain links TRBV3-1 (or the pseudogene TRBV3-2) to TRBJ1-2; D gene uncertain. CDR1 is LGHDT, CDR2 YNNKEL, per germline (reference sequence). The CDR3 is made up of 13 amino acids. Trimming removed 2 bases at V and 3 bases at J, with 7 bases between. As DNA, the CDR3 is TGTGCCAGCAGCCAACTGACTTACTATGGCTACACCTTC. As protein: CASSQLTYYGYTF.

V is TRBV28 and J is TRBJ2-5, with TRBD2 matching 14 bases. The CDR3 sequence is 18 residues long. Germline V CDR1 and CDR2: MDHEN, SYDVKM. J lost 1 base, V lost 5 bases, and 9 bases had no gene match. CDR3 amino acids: CASSPIGTSGGRQETQYF. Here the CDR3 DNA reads TGTGCCAGCAGTCCCATCGGGACTAGCGGGGGACGCCAAGAGACCCAGTACTTC.

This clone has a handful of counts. The CDR3 loop is CASSAAGRQGNTIYF. CDR3 bases: TGTGCCAGCAGTGCTGCGGGGCGGCAGGGAAACACCATATATTTT. The chain carries TRBV5-6 and TRBJ1-3; tentative D call: TRBD1 (5 bases). Germline CDR1 reads SGHDT; CDR2 reads YYEEEE. V was cut by 5 bases and J by 4 bases, with 16 bases left in between. The CDR3 totals 15 residues.

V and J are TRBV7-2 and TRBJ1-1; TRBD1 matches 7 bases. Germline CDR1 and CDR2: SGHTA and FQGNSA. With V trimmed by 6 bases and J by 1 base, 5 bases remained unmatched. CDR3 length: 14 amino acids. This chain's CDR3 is CASRWDSRNTEAFF. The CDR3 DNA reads TGTGCCAGCAGGTGGGACAGCCGGAACACTGAAGCTTTCTTT.

The CDR3 DNA reads TGTGCCAGTAGCGGGGGAAACACCATATATTTT. It codes for CASSGGNTIYF. V gene TRBV19 combines with J gene TRBJ1-3; D unresolved. V shed 6 bases and J shed 4 bases, with 4 bases lying between them. The CDR3 contains 11 residues. Germline V CDR1 and CDR2: LNHDA, SQIVND (reference sequence).

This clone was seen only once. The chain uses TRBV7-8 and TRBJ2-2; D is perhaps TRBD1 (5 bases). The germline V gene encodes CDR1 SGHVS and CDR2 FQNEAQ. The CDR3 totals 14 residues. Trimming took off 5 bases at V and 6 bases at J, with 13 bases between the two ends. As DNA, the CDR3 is TGTGCCAGCAGCCCCGAGGCCAGGGCCGGGGAGCTGTTTTTT. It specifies CASSPEARAGELFF.

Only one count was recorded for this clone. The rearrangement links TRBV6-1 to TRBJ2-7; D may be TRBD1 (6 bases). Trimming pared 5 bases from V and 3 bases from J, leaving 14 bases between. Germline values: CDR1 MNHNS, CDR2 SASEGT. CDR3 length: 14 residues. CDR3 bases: TGTGCCAGCAGTTTTGGGCAGGGGATCTACGAGCAGTACGTC. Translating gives CASSFGQGIYEQYV.

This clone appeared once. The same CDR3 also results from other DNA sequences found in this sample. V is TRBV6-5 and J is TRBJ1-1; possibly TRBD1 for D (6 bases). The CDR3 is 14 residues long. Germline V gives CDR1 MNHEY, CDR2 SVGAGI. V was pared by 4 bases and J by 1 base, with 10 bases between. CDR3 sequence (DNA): TGTGCCAGCAGTTCCCCGACAGGGAACACTGAAGCTTTCTTT. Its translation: CASSSPTGNTEAFF.

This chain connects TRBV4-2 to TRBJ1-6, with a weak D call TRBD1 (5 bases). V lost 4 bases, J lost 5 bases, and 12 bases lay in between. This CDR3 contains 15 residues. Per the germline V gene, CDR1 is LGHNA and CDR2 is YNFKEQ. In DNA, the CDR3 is TGTGCCAGCAGCCCGTCTGACAGAGATAATTCACCCCTCCACTTT. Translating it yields CASSPSDRDNSPLHF.

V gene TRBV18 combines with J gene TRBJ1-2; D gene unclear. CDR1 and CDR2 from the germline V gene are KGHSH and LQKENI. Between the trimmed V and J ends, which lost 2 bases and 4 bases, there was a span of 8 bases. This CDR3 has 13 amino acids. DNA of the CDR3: TGTGCCAGCTCACCAGAGGGATCCTATGGCTACACCTTC. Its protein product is CASSPEGSYGYTF.

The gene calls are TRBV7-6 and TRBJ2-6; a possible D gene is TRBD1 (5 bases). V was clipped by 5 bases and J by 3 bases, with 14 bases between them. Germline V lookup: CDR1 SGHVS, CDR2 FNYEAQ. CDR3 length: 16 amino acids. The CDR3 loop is CASSLQEFSGANVLTF. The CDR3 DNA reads TGTGCCAGCAGCCTACAGGAATTCAGTGGGGCCAACGTCCTGACTTTC.

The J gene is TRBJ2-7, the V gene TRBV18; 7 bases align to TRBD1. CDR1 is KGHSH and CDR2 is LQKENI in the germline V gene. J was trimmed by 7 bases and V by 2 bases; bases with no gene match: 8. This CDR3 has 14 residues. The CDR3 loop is CASSPLGQAIEQYF. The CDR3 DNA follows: TGTGCCAGCTCACCATTAGGACAGGCCATAGAGCAGTACTTC.

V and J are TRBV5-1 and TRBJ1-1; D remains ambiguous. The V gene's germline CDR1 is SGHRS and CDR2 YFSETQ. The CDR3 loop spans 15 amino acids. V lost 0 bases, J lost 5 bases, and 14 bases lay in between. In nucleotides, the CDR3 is TGCGCCAGCAGCTTGGATGGGGTCCCGGGGACTGAAGCTTTCTTT. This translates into CASSLDGVPGTEAFF.

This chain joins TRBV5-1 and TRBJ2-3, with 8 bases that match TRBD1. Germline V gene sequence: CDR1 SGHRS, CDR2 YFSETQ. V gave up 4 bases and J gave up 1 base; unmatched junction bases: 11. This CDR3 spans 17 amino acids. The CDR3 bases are TGCGCCAGCAGCGACCTAAAGACAGGGGATCGCACAGATACGCAGTATTTT. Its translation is CASSDLKTGDRTDTQYF.

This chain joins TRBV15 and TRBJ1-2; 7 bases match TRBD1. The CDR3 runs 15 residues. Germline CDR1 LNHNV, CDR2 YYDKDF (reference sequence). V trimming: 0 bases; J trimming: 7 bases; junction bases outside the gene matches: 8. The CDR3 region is CATSRDRGQYLGYTF. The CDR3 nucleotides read TGTGCCACCAGCAGAGATAGGGGACAGTACCTTGGCTACACCTTC.

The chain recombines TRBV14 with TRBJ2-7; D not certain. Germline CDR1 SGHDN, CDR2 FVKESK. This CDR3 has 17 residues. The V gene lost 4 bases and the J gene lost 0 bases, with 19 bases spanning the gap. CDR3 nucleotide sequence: TGTGCCAGCAGCCCAACGGTTCTTTACTCTAGCTCCTACGAGCAGTACGTC. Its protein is CASSPTVLYSSSYEQYV.

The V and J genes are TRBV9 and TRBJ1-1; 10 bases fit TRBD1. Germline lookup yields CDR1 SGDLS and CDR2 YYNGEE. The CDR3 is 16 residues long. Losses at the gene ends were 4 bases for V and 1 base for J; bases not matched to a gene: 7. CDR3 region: CASSPRTGGGNTEAFF. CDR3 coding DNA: TGTGCCAGCAGCCCCCGGACAGGGGGGGGGAACACTGAAGCTTTCTTT.

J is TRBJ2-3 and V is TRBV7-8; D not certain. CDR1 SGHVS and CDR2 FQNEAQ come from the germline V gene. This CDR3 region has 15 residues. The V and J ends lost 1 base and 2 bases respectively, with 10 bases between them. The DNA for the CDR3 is TGTGCCAGCAGCTTAGATCCGAGGCCCACAGATACGCAGTATTTT. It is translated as CASSLDPRPTDTQYF.

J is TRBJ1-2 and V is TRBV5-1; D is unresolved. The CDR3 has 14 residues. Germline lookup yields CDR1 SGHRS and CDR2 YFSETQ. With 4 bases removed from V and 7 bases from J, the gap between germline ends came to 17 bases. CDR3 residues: CASSDIDLAGGYTF. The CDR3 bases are TGCGCCAGCAGCGACATCGACCTGGCGGGTGGCTACACCTTC.

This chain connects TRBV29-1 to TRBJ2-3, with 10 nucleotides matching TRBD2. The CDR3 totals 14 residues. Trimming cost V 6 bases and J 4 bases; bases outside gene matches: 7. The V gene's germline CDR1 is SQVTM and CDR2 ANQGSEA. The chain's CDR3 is CSVASGSFADTQYF. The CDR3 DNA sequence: TGCAGCGTCGCTAGCGGGAGTTTCGCAGATACGCAGTATTTT.